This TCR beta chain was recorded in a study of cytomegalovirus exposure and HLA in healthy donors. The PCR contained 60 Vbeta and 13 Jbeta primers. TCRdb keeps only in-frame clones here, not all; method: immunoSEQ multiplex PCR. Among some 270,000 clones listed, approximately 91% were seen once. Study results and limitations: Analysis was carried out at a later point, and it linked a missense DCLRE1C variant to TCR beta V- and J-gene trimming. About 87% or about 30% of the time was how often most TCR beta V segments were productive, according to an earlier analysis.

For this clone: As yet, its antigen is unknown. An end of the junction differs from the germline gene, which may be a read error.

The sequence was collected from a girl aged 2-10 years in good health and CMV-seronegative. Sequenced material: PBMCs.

In DNA, the CDR3 is TGTGCCAGCTCCCCACAGGGGACTTCTAACTATGGCTACACCTTC. Translated: CASSPQGTSNYGYTF. The chain joins TRBV18 to TRBJ1-2; 7 bases agree with TRBD1. Germline loops: CDR1 KGHSH, CDR2 LQKENI. This CDR3 has 15 residues.